This T cell receptor beta chain came from a study of CXCR3-negative and CXCR3-positive naive CD8 T cells. Study in general: Cumulative TRB read yield was 130 million to 150 million, averaging about 1.5 +/- 0.3 million per library.

Study-level points and caveats: Both of the naive subsets showed about the same high diversity, but memory CD8+ cells had much less.

Naive CD8+ T cells showed CD45RO-CCR7+CD27+CD95-. Details on this clonotype: The antigen remains undetermined.

The CDR3 contains 15 residues. Per germline, CDR1 SGHDN and CDR2 FVKESK. The authors made the TRB cDNA libraries by 5' RACE using UMI labels. Each CDR3 protein gets one entry in TCRdb, which reprocessed the 5' RACE reads and gives no DNA. This sample's table reports 100,000 to 150,000 distinct CDR3 sequences. The sample taken for sequencing was naive CXCR3- CD8+ T cells from blood. The subset here: CD45RO-CCR7+CD27+CD95- naive CD8+ T cells lacking CXCR3 (TNR3-). This receptor was taken from a human donor in good health. Some clones in this sample may be carry-over from other donors' samples. The chain links TRBV14 to TRBJ2-7; TCRdb names TRBD1, which stays unverified in the absence of DNA. The CDR3 region is CASSHGQGPTYEQYF. Variable domain in full (rest from reference TRBV14 and TRBJ2-7): EAGVTQFPSHSVIEKGQTVTLRCDPISGHDNLYWYRRVMGKEIKFLLHFVKESKQDESGMPNNRFLAERTGGTYSTLKVQPAELEDSGVYFCASSHGQGPTYEQYFGPGTRLTVT.